Sequencing of this T cell receptor (beta chain) was carried out in a study of T cell responses to AZD1222 COVID-19 vaccine. General study results and limits: After two AZD1222 doses, spike-specific TCR breadth and depth rose versus day 0. At baseline, seropositivity was found in only a handful of AZD1222 recipients. Spike was spanned by vaccine-associated CD4 TCRs, with dominance at 160-218 and 743-854.

The method was immunoSEQ multiplex PCR; TCRdb's version includes in-frame clones alone and lacks a portion of them. The sample contains roughly 80,000 clones, nearly 90% of which appear only once. This clone was found once. What it binds is unknown. Trimming shortened V by 3 bases and J by 5 bases, and 4 bases separated the two germline ends. The CDR3 length is 10 residues. Per the germline V gene, CDR1 is DFQATT and CDR2 is SNEGSKA (reference sequence). The source is an adult in good health. This chain connects TRBV20-1 to TRBJ1-2; the D is unclear. Sequencing was performed on peripheral blood, taken on day 0 of MenACWY control vaccination. This CDR3 reads CSASSYGYTF. Here the CDR3 DNA reads TGCAGTGCTAGTAGTTATGGCTACACCTTC.